Detailed here is one TCR beta chain. Its specificity is not known. Sequencing ends 3 residues short of the CDR3 end; the germline J gene provides the rest. This CDR3 region has 12 residues. The germline CDR1 and CDR2 sequences are DFQATT and SNEGSKA (reference sequence). Trimming took off 8 bases at V and 2 bases at J, with 10 bases between the two ends. These data are taken from a study of T cells in women clearing cervical HPV infection. As for the study in general: Case blood was drawn a median approximately 150 days after lesion detection. Overall study findings and caveats: CIN3+ cases had significantly higher TCR repertoire richness than controls, but evenness did not differ. Associations may precede or follow infection; HPV-specific or memory T cells were not isolated.

Data came from immunoSEQ multiplex PCR; TCRdb stores just in-frame clones and leaves some out. This table holds about 36,000 clones. Input material: blood buffy coat. This clonotype originated in a woman aged 18 to 75 with a cervical HPV16 infection that either progressed to CIN3+ or cleared (not recorded which). The chain employs TRBV20-1 and TRBJ2-1, with D possibly being TRBD2 (6 bases). Incomplete CDR3 DNA: TGCAGTATAGCGGAGACCTACAATGAG. Amino acids: CSIAETYNE. In full, the CDR3 is CSIAETYNEQFF.